Following are 8 T cell receptor beta chains from one sample sequenced in a study of blood T cells in healthy people across ages. For the second PCR, which ran for about 6 to 11 cycles, a sample-barcoded 5' primer and a J-beta primer mix were used. TCRdb reprocessed the 5' RACE reads via MiXCR and lists one record per CDR3 protein. Counted here are fewer than 1,000,000 distinct CDR3 sequences, 44% occurring once; the ten biggest clones make up nearly 20%. The sequenced material came from blood. The receptor set was obtained from a man between 60 and 75 years old in good health.

The J gene is TRBJ2-1, the V gene TRBV20-1; TRBD2 agrees at 10 bases. CDR1 and CDR2 from the germline V gene are DFQATT and SNEGSKA (reference sequence). The CDR3 runs 14 residues. J was trimmed by 6 bases and V by 6 bases; bases with no gene match: 8. The CDR3 DNA reads TGCAGTGCCCCTCCAGCGGGGGGGCTCAATGAGCAGTTCTTC. Protein sequence: CSAPPAGGLNEQFF.

This clonotype was seen only a few times. This sequence joins TRBV15 and TRBJ2-3; 12 nucleotides match TRBD2. The germline gives CDR1 LNHNV, CDR2 YYDKDF (reference sequence). The V segment lost 5 bases and the J segment 2 bases; nucleotides outside the gene matches: 11. The CDR3 has 18 residues. The CDR3 DNA is TGTGCCACCAGCGGAACCATGGGACTAGCGGGCCCCACAGATACGCAGTATTTT. Translating it yields CATSGTMGLAGPTDTQYF.

This clonotype was picked up a small number of times. The J gene is TRBJ1-2, the V gene TRBV7-2; D is unclear. The CDR3 has 16 amino acids. CDR1 and CDR2 (germline): SGHTA, FQGNSA. V lost 0 bases and J lost 2, with 13 bases in between. In DNA, the CDR3 is TGTGCCAGCAGCTTAGCGACGCGGTCCCGGAACTATGGCTACACCTTC. This translates into CASSLATRSRNYGYTF.

The chain carries TRBV27 and TRBJ2-4; no definite D call. The J call may be in error: the DNA end matches TRBJ2-7 better. Germline assignment: CDR1 MNHEY and CDR2 SMNVEV (reference sequence). The CDR3 extends over 14 amino acids. CDR3 bases: TGTGCCAGCAGTCAGTCGGGTCCCCAATACGAGCAGTACTTC. Translated: CASSQSGPQYEQYF.

With regard to this clonotype: A much larger clone is a single base away; this may be a read error. The chain is built from TRBV20-1 and TRBJ2-3; tentative D call: TRBD1 (5 bases). Germline lookup yields CDR1 DFQATT and CDR2 SNEGSKA (reference sequence). Trimming took off 4 bases at V and 2 bases at J, with 22 bases between the two ends. This CDR3 is built from 17 residues. In DNA, the CDR3 is TGCAGTGCTAAGGCGGAAAGCAGGGCGGCAAACACAGATACGCAGTATTTT. Translated, it gives CSAKAESRAANTDTQYF.

The V gene is TRBV6-2 or TRBV6-3, the J gene TRBJ2-3, with 8 bases matching TRBD1. This CDR3 has 16 amino acids. Germline V gene sequence: CDR1 MNHEY, CDR2 SVGEGT. The V gene end was trimmed by 7 bases and the J gene end by 5 bases; junction bases not matched to a gene: 14. The CDR3 region has the DNA TGTGCCAGCAAATCCGGGACAGGACGTCAGGGAGATACGCAGTATTTT. This codes for CASKSGTGRQGDTQYF.

The rearrangement uses TRBV7-2 and TRBJ2-5; TRBD2 might be the D (5 bases). Germline V CDR1 and CDR2: SGHTA, FQGNSA. The CDR3 consists of 14 residues. V was shortened by 5 bases and J by 7 bases, with 17 bases between the two germline ends. CDR3 coding DNA: TGTGCCAGCAGCGGGTGGGGAGAGTTCGGGACCCAGTACTTC. Its translation: CASSGWGEFGTQYF. The complete variable domain, with remaining parts taken from reference TRBV7-2 and TRBJ2-5, reads GAGVSQSPSNKVTEKGKDVELRCDPISGHTALYWYRQSLGQGLEFLIYFQGNSAPDKSGLPSDRFSAERTGGSVSTLTIQRTQQEDSAVYLCASSGWGEFGTQYFGPGTRLLVL.

The chain uses TRBV2 and TRBJ2-6, with D hard to call. This CDR3 has 15 amino acids. In germline, CDR1 is SNHLY, CDR2 FYNNEI. V dropped 7 bases and J dropped 0 bases, with 10 bases sitting between them. Written as DNA, the CDR3 is TGTGCCAGCAAGCCCGAGAGCTCTGGGGCCAACGTCCTGACTTTC. Its translation is CASKPESSGANVLTF.